The next 28 T cell receptor beta chains were all read from a single sample in a study of Graves' ophthalmopathy and Graves' hyperthyroidism. TCR beta CDR3 regions were amplified from RNA transcripts. HTBI primers served in a first-round RT-PCR, which a second-round multiplex PCR followed. TCRdb used MiXCR to reprocess the multiplex PCR reads, holding one entry per CDR3 protein. The sample contains about 230,000 distinct CDR3 sequences, about 46% of which appear only once. Sequencing was carried out using peripheral blood. These receptors all come from an adult man with Graves' ophthalmopathy.

V usage is TRBV6-5 and J usage is TRBJ2-7; 7 bases line up with TRBD2. Germline lookup yields CDR1 MNHEY and CDR2 SVGAGI. Trimming at V came to 7 bases and at J to 1 base, leaving 10 bases not matched to a gene. The CDR3 loop spans 15 amino acids. The chain's CDR3 is CASTPIAGESYEQYF. CDR3 DNA sequence: TGTGCCAGCACCCCAATCGCGGGGGAGTCCTACGAGCAGTACTTC.

The rearrangement links TRBV2 to TRBJ2-2; D uncertain. CDR1 SNHLY and CDR2 FYNNEI come from the germline V gene. Trimming cost V 4 bases and J 4 bases, with 13 bases left between them. CDR3 length equals 15 residues. CDR3 loop: CASSGSRSSTGELFF. CDR3 DNA: TGTGCCAGCAGTGGCTCACGCTCGAGCACCGGGGAGCTGTTTTTT. Based on the CDR3 plus reference TRBV2 and TRBJ2-2, the full variable domain is EPEVTQTPSHQVTQMGQEVILRCVPISNHLYFYWYRQILGQKVEFLVSFYNNEISEKSEIFDDQFSVERPDGSNFTLKIRSTKLEDSAMYFCASSGSRSSTGELFFGEGSRLTVL.

V and J are TRBV3-1 and TRBJ2-7, with 13 bases matching TRBD2. Trimming removed 5 bases from V and 4 bases from J; junction bases left unmatched: 5. The CDR3 is 15 residues long. CDR1 and CDR2 (germline): LGHDT, YNNKEL (reference sequence). This CDR3 is CASSLGLAGEYEQYF. DNA for the CDR3: TGTGCCAGCAGCTTAGGACTAGCGGGGGAGTACGAGCAGTACTTC.

The chain has TRBV2 and TRBJ1-2; D unresolved. The CDR3 is 14 amino acids. The germline V gene has CDR1 SNHLY and CDR2 FYNNEI. Deletions cut 1 base from V and 1 base from J, with 7 bases between. CDR3 residues: CASSEDRSNYGYTF. The CDR3 DNA is TGTGCCAGCAGTGAAGATCGGAGTAACTATGGCTACACCTTC.

V usage is TRBV3-1 and J usage is TRBJ1-5; maybe TRBD1 (6 bases). V was cut by 5 bases and J by 5 bases, with 10 bases left in between. Germline V CDR1 and CDR2: LGHDT, YNNKEL (reference sequence). This CDR3 is built from 13 residues. The DNA for the CDR3 is TGTGCCAGCAGCTGGGACATCTATCAGCCCCAGCATTTT. The encoded protein is CASSWDIYQPQHF.

The gene calls are TRBV4-2 and TRBJ1-5; 10 positions agree with TRBD1. Germline assignment: CDR1 LGHNA and CDR2 YNFKEQ. CDR3 size: 15 residues. Germline trimming cut 4 bases from V and 5 bases from J; bases unmatched to any gene: 5. CDR3 amino acids: CASSLGQGSDQPQHF. The CDR3 coding sequence is TGTGCCAGCAGCCTGGGACAGGGGTCGGATCAGCCCCAGCATTTT.

This clonotype was picked up a small number of times. The V call is TRBV28, the J call TRBJ2-5; D not resolved. The CDR3 has 11 residues. V was trimmed by 6 bases and J by 2 bases, leaving 4 bases between them. In germline, CDR1 is MDHEN, CDR2 SYDVKM. This chain's CDR3 is CASREQETQYF. CDR3 DNA: TGTGCCAGCAGGGAACAAGAGACCCAGTACTTC.

This clonotype was detected only a few times. The chain carries TRBV2 and TRBJ2-5, with D maybe TRBD1 (5 bases). The germline V gene encodes CDR1 SNHLY and CDR2 FYNNEI. The CDR3 has 17 residues. Trimming took off 6 bases at V and 5 bases at J, with 25 bases between the two ends. DNA for the CDR3: TGTGCCAGCAGCTCAATAGGGGTCGCAGTCCGCTGGGAGACCCAGTACTTC. As protein: CASSSIGVAVRWETQYF.

This clonotype was detected only a few times. V usage is TRBV7-9 and J usage is TRBJ1-6; D is unclear. The V gene's germline CDR1 is SEHNR and CDR2 FQNEAQ (reference sequence). Trimming shortened V by 7 bases and J by 7 bases, and 8 bases separated the two germline ends. The CDR3 runs 12 residues. This CDR3 reads CASNGVNSPLHF. The CDR3 DNA sequence: TGTGCCAGCAATGGGGTGAATTCACCCCTCCACTTT.

Regarding this clonotype: One junction end does not reproduce the germline sequence, and a read error may be involved. This rearrangement joins TRBV5-4 to TRBJ1-1; the D gene is possibly TRBD1 (6 bases). Germline CDR1 SGHNT, CDR2 YYREEE (reference sequence). CDR3 size: 17 residues. Here the CDR3 reads CASSVILTGTKNTEAFF. The DNA for the CDR3 is TGCGCCAGCAGCGTAATCCTCACCGGGACAAAGAACACTGAAGCTTTCTTT.

As for this clonotype: One end of the junction is discordant with germline, which a read error may explain. The chain is built from TRBV10-3 and TRBJ1-1, with D possibly TRBD1 on 6 matching bases. The CDR3 sequence is 15 residues long. The germline gives CDR1 ENHRY, CDR2 SYGVKD. In DNA, the CDR3 is TGTGCCAGCAGTGAAACGACAGGTTTTAACACTGAAGCTTTCTTT. Amino acids: CASSETTGFNTEAFF.

CDR3 residues: CSARDGGGQEKLFF. CDR3 in DNA: TGCAGTGCTAGAGATGGAGGGGGCCAGGAAAAACTGTTTTTT. This sequence joins TRBV20-1 and TRBJ1-4; TRBD1 aligns across 7 bases. CDR3 length equals 14 residues. V lost 0 bases and J lost 8; bases outside the gene matches: 6. Germline CDR1 reads DFQATT; CDR2 reads SNEGSKA (reference sequence).

As regards this clonotype: A junction boundary mismatches the germline segment, possibly from a read error. The chain uses TRBV7-2 and TRBJ2-5; D ambiguous. This CDR3 is 13 amino acids long. CDR1 and CDR2 (germline): SGHTA, FQGNSA. In nucleotides, the CDR3 is TGTGCCGGCAGCTTACAGCGTTCAGAGACCCAGTACTTC. This gives the protein CAGSLQRSETQYF. The full variable domain, its missing parts supplied by reference TRBV7-2 and TRBJ2-5, is GAGVSQSPSNKVTEKGKDVELRCDPISGHTALYWYRQSLGQGLEFLIYFQGNSAPDKSGLPSDRFSAERTGGSVSTLTIQRTQQEDSAVYLCAGSLQRSETQYFGPGTRLLVL.

The chain carries TRBV11-3 and TRBJ2-5; the D call may be TRBD1 or TRBD2 (5 bases each). Trimming removed 3 bases from V and 7 bases from J, with 21 bases in between. This CDR3 has 16 residues. Germline V CDR1 and CDR2: SGHNT, YENEEA. The CDR3 is CASSFLGASTGVTQYF. DNA of the CDR3: TGTGCCAGCAGCTTCCTTGGGGCGTCGACCGGGGTGACCCAGTACTTC.

The chain employs TRBV12-3 or TRBV12-4 and TRBJ1-2, with D uncertain. CDR3 length: 14 residues. V gave up 0 bases and J gave up 2 bases, with 7 bases separating them. CDR3 coding DNA: TGTGCCAGCAGTTTAGCGTCGAAGAACTATGGCTACACCTTC. This sequence encodes CASSLASKNYGYTF.

This chain uses TRBV7-8 with TRBJ1-5, with D possibly being TRBD1 (5 bases). With 0 bases removed from V and 1 base from J, the gap between germline ends came to 19 bases. This CDR3 spans 19 amino acids. Germline V gene lookup returns CDR1 SGHVS and CDR2 FQNEAQ. The CDR3 is CASSLAPRAGRESNQPQHF. The CDR3 DNA follows: TGTGCCAGCAGCTTAGCCCCCAGGGCAGGGAGGGAAAGCAATCAGCCCCAGCATTTT.

The rearrangement joins TRBV20-1 to TRBJ2-1; D gene uncertain. The CDR3 has 15 amino acids. Germline-derived CDR1 and CDR2 are DFQATT and SNEGSKA (reference sequence). Between the trimmed V and J ends, which lost 6 bases and 0 bases, there was a span of 15 bases. DNA of the CDR3: TGCAGTGCAACCCTAGTACCGCTCTCCTACAATGAGCAGTTCTTC. It yields the protein CSATLVPLSYNEQFF.

The chain uses TRBV9 and TRBJ2-5, with 11 nucleotides matching TRBD1. The trim removed 0 bases at V and 5 bases at J, leaving 3 bases unmatched. Germline V gene lookup returns CDR1 SGDLS and CDR2 YYNGEE. This CDR3 contains 15 residues. The CDR3 DNA reads TGTGCCAGCAGCGTAGGAGGGACAGGGGGGGAGACCCAGTACTTC. It yields the protein CASSVGGTGGETQYF.

Points on this clonotype: A much larger clone lies a single base off, so this may be a read error. The genes are TRBV7-9 and TRBJ2-2, with a possible D match to TRBD1 (6 bases). The CDR3 consists of 13 residues. Germline values: CDR1 SEHNR, CDR2 FQNEAQ (reference sequence). The V end lost 6 bases, the J end lost 3 bases, and 8 bases lay between the germline ends. The CDR3 DNA is TGTGCCAGCAGTTCAGGGGACACCGGGGAGCTGTTTTTT. This translates into CASSSGDTGELFF.

The rearrangement joins TRBV7-8 to TRBJ2-5; the D gene could be TRBD1 or TRBD2 (5 bases each). The V end was cut by 3 bases, the J end by 1 base, with 15 bases between. From germline, CDR1 is SGHVS and CDR2 FQNEAQ. The CDR3 has 16 residues. CDR3 in amino acids: CASSLRWDGSQETQYF. Written as DNA, the CDR3 is TGTGCCAGCAGCTTGCGATGGGACGGCTCCCAAGAGACCCAGTACTTC.

This clonotype was observed many times. The chain combines TRBV29-1 with TRBJ2-7; D ambiguous. The CDR3 has 13 residues. Trimming left V 7 bases short and J 0 bases short, with 13 bases between. Germline CDR1 SQVTM, CDR2 ANQGSEA. The CDR3: CSAAPRSSYEQYF. CDR3 DNA: TGCAGCGCTGCACCTAGGAGCTCCTACGAGCAGTACTTC.

The rearrangement links TRBV4-1 to TRBJ2-7; D is unclear. Looked up from germline, CDR1 is MGHRA and CDR2 is YSYEKL. The CDR3 is made up of 16 amino acids. V was cut by 1 base and J by 4 bases, with 17 bases left in between. The CDR3 nucleotides read TGCGCCAGCAGCCAAGTTACCCCCTCATTAACTTACGAGCAGTACTTC. Translating gives CASSQVTPSLTYEQYF.

This clonotype was picked up a small number of times. This chain's CDR3 is CASSPGQGTRSGLSLHF. The CDR3 DNA sequence: TGTGCCAGCAGCCCAGGACAGGGAACGAGATCGGGGTTGTCCCTCCACTTT. The chain employs TRBV11-2 and TRBJ1-6, with 8 bases aligning to TRBD1. The length of the CDR3 is 17 residues. The V gene end was trimmed by 5 bases and the J gene end by 14 bases; junction bases not matched to a gene: 20. Germline V gives CDR1 SGHAT, CDR2 FQNNGV.

This clonotype was counted a single time. This chain links TRBV5-1 with TRBJ1-3; 10 bases map to TRBD1. The CDR3 consists of 15 residues. V trimming: 2 bases; J trimming: 3 bases; junction bases outside the gene matches: 2. Germline V lookup: CDR1 SGHRS, CDR2 YFSETQ. As DNA, the CDR3 is TGCGCCAGCAGCTTTGACAGGGGGCTTGGAAACACCATATATTTT. Its protein product is CASSFDRGLGNTIYF.

This clonotype was detected a few times. V is TRBV2 and J is TRBJ1-2; 7 bases are a match to TRBD1. The CDR3 extends over 15 amino acids. Germline V gene lookup returns CDR1 SNHLY and CDR2 FYNNEI. V lost 2 bases to trimming and J lost 8 bases; unmatched junction nucleotides: 11. The CDR3 coding sequence is TGTGCCAGCAGTGAAACGGAGGGGGCGAGTGACGGCTACACCTTC. It codes for CASSETEGASDGYTF.

The rearrangement links TRBV20-1 to TRBJ2-7; weak D call: TRBD2 (6 bases). From germline, CDR1 is DFQATT and CDR2 SNEGSKA (reference sequence). The germline V and J ends were trimmed by 0 bases and 0 bases, with 12 bases remaining between them. The CDR3 covers 15 residues. The CDR3 is CSAREPGVSSYEQYF. The CDR3 DNA reads TGCAGTGCTAGAGAGCCGGGGGTGAGCTCCTACGAGCAGTACTTC.

The chain is built from TRBV12-3 or TRBV12-4 and TRBJ2-7, with a tentative D call TRBD2 (7 bases). The CDR3 runs 15 residues. The germline V and J ends were trimmed by 6 bases and 0 bases, with 15 bases remaining between them. This chain's CDR3 is CASREVGGPSYEQYF. In nucleotides, the CDR3 is TGTGCCAGCAGGGAGGTCGGGGGGCCCTCCTACGAGCAGTACTTC.

The CDR3 nucleotides are TGTGCCAGCAGCTGGGGGACAGGGGCCTACGAGCAGTACTTC. Encoded protein: CASSWGTGAYEQYF. V gene TRBV9 combines with J gene TRBJ2-7, with 10 bases fitting TRBD1. The CDR3 totals 14 residues. Germline V gene data show CDR1 as SGDLS and CDR2 as YYNGEE. Unmatched junction bases numbered 3, after V lost 4 bases and J lost 2 bases.